The clone carrying this TCR beta chain was recorded at least ten times. Its target is not known. Time point defined: newly diagnosed GD, antithyroid drugs for less than 3 months. After RNA was extracted from PBMCs, the TCR library was made from it. With iRepertoire HTBI primers and Arm-PCR of CDR3 regions, TCR beta libraries were built. TCRdb analysed the multiplex PCR reads with MiXCR anew, one entry per CDR3 protein. Of 560,000 or so distinct CDR3 sequences detected, approximately 16% appear once; the ten largest clones hold approximately 12%. This entry is derived from a study of regulatory T cells in long-lasting Graves disease. Whole-study findings and limits: A greater number of public clonotypes (roughly 2,800) was shared by persistent patients than by new patients (approximately 910).

The CDR3 is 12 amino acids. Germline V CDR1 and CDR2: MNHNS, SASEGT. Trimming shortened V by 5 bases and J by 3 bases, and 5 bases separated the two germline ends. These data also featured in a second study, about T cells in Graves' hyperthyroidism and ophthalmopathy. That investigation notes: Across 18 months, stable Graves' hyperthyroidism was marked by no progression to ophthalmopathy. Ophthalmopathy was told apart from stable hyperthyroidism by a 13 V-J model.

The receptor's source is a man between 18 and 29 years old with Graves disease. The material sequenced was peripheral blood mononuclear cells (PBMCs), taken at new diagnosis, from a patient treated with antithyroid drugs. V gene TRBV6-1 combines with J gene TRBJ2-1; D uncertain. The CDR3 loop reads CASSRNYNEQFF. CDR3 sequence (DNA): TGTGCCAGCAGTCGTAACTACAATGAGCAGTTCTTC.